The 15 T cell receptor beta chains given below trace back to one sample, sequenced in a study of cytomegalovirus exposure and HLA in healthy donors. Produced via immunoSEQ multiplex PCR; TCRdb's table is partial and in-frame only. The data contain 200,000 to 300,000 clones, approximately 83% of them singletons. Material for sequencing was PBMCs. The receptor set was obtained from a woman aged 25 to 45 in good health and CMV-seropositive.

The chain couples TRBV18 to TRBJ2-2; D possibly corresponds to TRBD1 (5 bases). Germline lookup yields CDR1 KGHSH and CDR2 LQKENI. The CDR3 runs to 14 residues. V gave up 6 bases and J gave up 2 bases, with 10 bases separating them. The CDR3 loop reads CASSGQLNTGELFF. The DNA for the CDR3 is TGTGCCAGCTCGGGGCAATTAAACACCGGGGAGCTGTTTTTT. The whole variable domain, filled in from reference TRBV18 and TRBJ2-2, reads NAGVMQNPRHLVRRRGQEARLRCSPMKGHSHVYWYRQLPEEGLKFMVYLQKENIIDESGMPKERFSAEFPKEGPSILRIQQVVRGDSAAYFCASSGQLNTGELFFGEGSRLTVL.

This rearrangement joins TRBV6-6 to TRBJ1-2; 9 nucleotides align to TRBD1. V lost 2 bases and J lost 5; bases outside the gene matches: 6. This CDR3 is 15 amino acids long. Germline CDR1 and CDR2: MNHNY and SVGAGI (reference sequence). The CDR3, as DNA: TGTGCCAGCAGTTACGATATGACAGGGGGGTATGGCTACACCTTC. Translated: CASSYDMTGGYGYTF.

The chain recombines TRBV5-4 with TRBJ2-7, with 9 positions matching TRBD1. Germline CDR1 and CDR2: SGHNT and YYREEE (reference sequence). Trimming removed 7 bases from V and 4 bases from J; junction bases left unmatched: 9. The CDR3 spans 14 residues. The DNA for the CDR3 is TGTGCCAGCCAACCGGGACAGGGAAGTTACGAGCAGTACTTC. Translating gives CASQPGQGSYEQYF. Together with reference TRBV5-4 and TRBJ2-7, the CDR3 gives the full variable domain: ETGVTQSPTHLIKTRGQQVTLRCSSQSGHNTVSWYQQALGQGPQFIFQYYREEENGRGNFPPRFSGLQFPNYSSELNVNALELDDSALYLCASQPGQGSYEQYFGPGTRLTVT.

The rearrangement joins TRBV7-8 to TRBJ1-5, with 10 bases matching TRBD1. CDR1 and CDR2 (germline): SGHVS, FQNEAQ. Trimming removed 4 bases from V and 6 bases from J; junction bases left unmatched: 9. CDR3 length equals 16 residues. The CDR3 DNA is TGTGCCAGCAGCTCTTGGACAGGGGGTCAAGGTCAGCCCCAGCATTTT. It is translated as CASSSWTGGQGQPQHF.

The chain uses TRBV5-1 and TRBJ2-2, with 11 positions matching TRBD2. The germline gives CDR1 SGHRS, CDR2 YFSETQ. The CDR3 totals 17 residues. After removal of 4 bases from V and 2 bases from J, the junction contained 7 bases not matched to a gene. The CDR3 nucleotides are TGCGCCAGCAGCCACGGGCTAGCGGGAGGAAACACCGGGGAGCTGTTTTTT. Translating gives CASSHGLAGGNTGELFF.

This clone has a handful of counts. Other DNA sequences of this sample code for an identical CDR3. V gene TRBV4-1 combines with J gene TRBJ1-1; TRBD1 is a possible D gene (5 bases). Germline V gene sequence: CDR1 MGHRA, CDR2 YSYEKL. The germline V and J ends were trimmed by 4 bases and 5 bases, with 11 bases remaining between them. The CDR3 has 13 amino acids. In DNA form, the CDR3 reads TGCGCCAGCAGCCCCCAGGGAGGAACTGAAGCTTTCTTT. It specifies CASSPQGGTEAFF.

The CDR3 loop is CASSPNRDFVANTGELFF. In DNA form, the CDR3 reads TGTGCCAGCAGTCCTAACCGGGACTTCGTCGCGAACACCGGGGAGCTGTTTTTT. This rearrangement joins TRBV27 to TRBJ2-2, with D possibly being TRBD2 (6 bases). Deletions cut 5 bases from V and 0 bases from J, with 19 bases between. The V gene's germline CDR1 is MNHEY and CDR2 SMNVEV (reference sequence). The CDR3 contains 18 residues.

As regards this clone: The sample has other DNA sequences that encode this CDR3 too. V usage is TRBV2 and J usage is TRBJ1-1; D gene uncertain. V was pared by 4 bases and J by 0 bases, with 6 bases between. Germline CDR1 reads SNHLY; CDR2 reads FYNNEI. The CDR3 length is 13 residues. CDR3 protein: CASSVGLNTEAFF. In DNA form, the CDR3 reads TGTGCCAGCAGTGTCGGTTTGAACACTGAAGCTTTCTTT.

The rearrangement links TRBV6-6 to TRBJ1-5; 9 bases map to TRBD1. The CDR3 is made up of 14 amino acids. V was clipped by 7 bases and J by 6 bases; unmatched bases: 7. CDR1 is MNHNY and CDR2 is SVGAGI in the germline V gene (reference sequence). This CDR3 is CASTVQGAGQPQHF. CDR3 DNA sequence: TGTGCCAGCACCGTACAGGGGGCAGGTCAGCCCCAGCATTTT.

V gene TRBV19 combines with J gene TRBJ2-7; 13 bases are a match to TRBD2. Germline CDR1 and CDR2: LNHDA and SQIVND (reference sequence). The CDR3 totals 14 residues. V was clipped by 6 bases and J by 2 bases; unmatched bases: 1. CDR3 residues: CASRTSGRTYEQYF. The CDR3 DNA reads TGTGCCAGTAGGACTAGCGGGAGGACCTACGAGCAGTACTTC.

The chain combines TRBV13 with TRBJ2-1; a weak D match, TRBD2 (6 bases). Germline V gives CDR1 PRHDT, CDR2 FYEKMQ (reference sequence). The V end lost 5 bases, the J end lost 12 bases, and 29 bases lay between the germline ends. This CDR3 spans 17 amino acids. CDR3 loop: CASSPFGMEGRNRGQFF. CDR3 bases: TGTGCCAGCAGCCCTTTTGGGATGGAGGGGAGGAACCGTGGGCAGTTCTTC.

The chain employs TRBV18 and TRBJ2-7; 10 bases match TRBD1. The CDR3 covers 15 residues. CDR1 KGHSH and CDR2 LQKENI come from the germline V gene. V was clipped by 6 bases and J by 4 bases; unmatched bases: 9. The CDR3 spells CASSPSGQGTYEQYF. In DNA, the CDR3 is TGTGCCAGCTCTCCCTCGGGACAGGGGACTTACGAGCAGTACTTC.

The chain joins TRBV6-4 to TRBJ1-1; D uncertain. The CDR3 runs 13 residues. Germline values: CDR1 MRHNA, CDR2 SNTAGT. Trimming took 0 bases from V and 4 from J, leaving 6 bases between them. Here the CDR3 reads CASSDSAGTEAFF. CDR3 DNA: TGTGCCAGCAGTGACTCGGCGGGCACTGAAGCTTTCTTT.

The rearrangement joins TRBV20-1 to TRBJ2-5, with TRBD1 matching 7 bases. CDR1 and CDR2 (germline): DFQATT, SNEGSKA (reference sequence). CDR3 size: 11 residues. V shed 6 bases and J 5 bases; nucleotides not matched to a gene: 3. The DNA of the CDR3 is TGCAGTGCGAGACAGGGCGAGACCCAGTACTTC. Residues: CSARQGETQYF.

The gene calls are TRBV2 and TRBJ2-3; TRBD1 matches 9 bases. Germline-derived CDR1 and CDR2 are SNHLY and FYNNEI. The CDR3 has 16 residues. V lost 3 bases, J lost 3 bases, and 7 bases stayed unmatched. The chain's CDR3 is CASSDRFGQGTDTQYF. The CDR3 nucleotides are TGTGCCAGCAGTGACCGCTTCGGACAGGGGACAGATACGCAGTATTTT.